Below are 29 T cell receptor beta chains sequenced from a single sample in a study of T cell repertoires in cytomegalovirus infection. TCRdb re-called the reads with MiXCR, one entry per CDR3 protein. The sample contains about 530,000 distinct CDR3 sequences, about 30% of which appear only once. Material: PBMCs. Receptor source: a human donor in good health (CMV status not recorded). Some clones in this sample may be carry-over from other donors' samples.

The chain is built from TRBV7-8 and TRBJ1-4, with 7 bases aligning to TRBD1. V was pared by 5 bases and J by 1 base, with 4 bases of the junction left unmatched. CDR3 size: 15 residues. From germline, CDR1 is SGHVS and CDR2 FQNEAQ. CDR3 DNA sequence: TGTGCCAGCAGCGAGGGACAGCGAACTAATGAAAAACTGTTTTTT. It is translated as CASSEGQRTNEKLFF. Full variable domain (outside the CDR3, taken from reference TRBV7-8 and TRBJ1-4): GAGVSQSPRYKVAKRGQDVALRCDPISGHVSLFWYQQALGQGPEFLTYFQNEAQLDKSGLPSDRFFAERPEGSVSTLKIQRTQQEDSAVYLCASSEGQRTNEKLFFGSGTQLSVL.

This rearrangement joins TRBV7-3 to TRBJ1-4, with TRBD1 matching 8 bases. The germline V gene encodes CDR1 SGHTA and CDR2 FQGTGA. The trim removed 6 bases at V and 5 bases at J, leaving 11 bases unmatched. The CDR3 has 16 amino acids. CDR3 in amino acids: CASSRPPGQANEKLFF. For the CDR3, the DNA is TGTGCCAGCAGTCGACCGCCGGGACAGGCCAATGAAAAACTGTTTTTT.

The CDR3 region has the DNA TGTGCCAGCTACCGGGACAGGGGCGAATTGGGTGGCTACACCTTC. Its translation: CASYRDRGELGGYTF. This chain connects TRBV28 to TRBJ1-2; 10 nucleotides match TRBD1. The trim removed 8 bases at V and 7 bases at J, leaving 13 bases unmatched. CDR3 size: 15 residues. Germline V CDR1 and CDR2: MDHEN, SYDVKM.

Concerning this clonotype itself: Sequence at one end of the junction differs from germline and may be a read error. The rearrangement joins TRBV12-3 or TRBV12-4 to TRBJ1-1, with D hard to call. CDR3 size: 13 residues. CDR3 protein: CVSSFGPRQEAFF. CDR3 sequence (DNA): TGTGTCAGCAGTTTTGGACCGAGGCAGGAAGCTTTCTTT.

The rearrangement joins TRBV28 to TRBJ1-3, with a possible D match to TRBD1 (5 bases). CDR3 length equals 14 residues. Trimming shortened V by 8 bases and J by 2 bases, and 13 bases separated the two germline ends. CDR1 is MDHEN and CDR2 is SYDVKM in the germline V gene. CDR3 in amino acids: CASRGPEAGNTIYF. Here the CDR3 DNA reads TGTGCCAGCCGGGGACCGGAAGCTGGAAACACCATATATTTT.

The chain has TRBV6-5 and TRBJ2-3, with 9 bases lining up with TRBD1. Germline CDR1 and CDR2: MNHEY and SVGAGI. The CDR3 totals 15 residues. V gave up 0 bases and J gave up 6 bases; unmatched junction bases: 4. As DNA, the CDR3 is TGTGCCAGCAGTTACTCAGGGACAGGGATTGATACGCAGTATTTT. Translation gives CASSYSGTGIDTQYF.

This clonotype has a handful of counts. The gene calls are TRBV12-3 or TRBV12-4 and TRBJ2-3; D is unresolved. V was trimmed by 3 bases and J by 4 bases, leaving 11 bases between them. The CDR3 runs to 14 residues. The CDR3 here is CASSFFQASDTQYF. CDR3 coding DNA: TGTGCCAGCAGTTTTTTTCAGGCGTCAGATACGCAGTATTTT.

The chain combines TRBV12-3 or TRBV12-4 with TRBJ1-1, with D unresolved. The CDR3 sequence is 15 residues long. V shed 3 bases and J shed 1 base, with 12 bases lying between them. In DNA, the CDR3 is TGTGCCAGCAGTTTGCCCGCCCCGTGGAACACTGAAGCTTTCTTT. This translates into CASSLPAPWNTEAFF.

The rearrangement links TRBV27 to TRBJ2-6; D unclear. CDR1 is MNHEY and CDR2 is SMNVEV in the germline V gene (reference sequence). The ends were cut back, 3 bases at V and 4 bases at J, with 7 bases in the middle. The CDR3 consists of 14 residues. DNA for the CDR3: TGTGCCAGCAGTTTTATGGGAGGGGCCAACGTCCTGACTTTC. Its translation is CASSFMGGANVLTF.

The rearrangement joins TRBV19 to TRBJ2-2, with D unresolved. This CDR3 contains 14 residues. Per the germline V gene, CDR1 is LNHDA and CDR2 is SQIVND (reference sequence). V was pared by 3 bases and J by 6 bases, with 11 bases between. The CDR3 loop is CASSITIGAGELFF. The CDR3 DNA sequence: TGTGCCAGTAGTATCACCATTGGAGCCGGGGAGCTGTTTTTT.

This clonotype was recorded a few times. The rearrangement links TRBV6-5 to TRBJ1-2; D gene ambiguous. This CDR3 spans 15 amino acids. V was shortened by 2 bases and J by 4 bases, with 14 bases between the two germline ends. CDR1 is MNHEY and CDR2 is SVGAGI in the germline V gene. The CDR3 sequence is CASSYTAGLGYGYTF. The DNA for the CDR3 is TGTGCCAGCAGTTACACCGCCGGGCTGGGCTATGGCTACACCTTC.

This clonotype appeared a few times. The chain joins TRBV6-2 or TRBV6-3 to TRBJ2-3; no reliable D call. Trimming stripped 5 bases from V and 2 bases from J, with 11 bases between. This CDR3 has 14 residues. CDR1 is MNHEY and CDR2 is SVGEGT in the germline V gene. Written as DNA, the CDR3 is TGTGCCAGCAGTGAAACACGATACACAGATACGCAGTATTTT. Protein sequence: CASSETRYTDTQYF.

The chain carries TRBV20-1 and TRBJ2-1; weak D call: TRBD1 (8 bases). Trimming left V 8 bases short and J 8 bases short, with 19 bases between. Germline loops: CDR1 DFQATT, CDR2 SNEGSKA (reference sequence). The CDR3 contains 13 residues. CDR3 sequence reads: CSPEDREGDEQFF. The CDR3, as DNA: TGCAGTCCCGAGGACAGGGAGGGCGATGAGCAGTTCTTC.

This clonotype was seen only a few times. The V gene is TRBV3-1, the J gene TRBJ2-1; 13 bases align to TRBD2. The CDR3 loop spans 15 amino acids. The trim removed 0 bases at V and 12 bases at J, leaving 5 bases unmatched. Germline V gene sequence: CDR1 LGHDT, CDR2 YNNKEL (reference sequence). CDR3 sequence: CASSQEGTSGIRQFF. CDR3 coding DNA: TGTGCCAGCAGCCAAGAGGGGACTAGCGGGATTAGGCAGTTCTTC.

There are many counts of this clonotype. This chain links TRBV7-2 with TRBJ2-7, with D hard to call. This CDR3 is built from 12 residues. The germline V and J ends were trimmed by 5 bases and 6 bases, with 11 bases remaining between them. CDR1 is SGHTA and CDR2 is FQGNSA in the germline V gene. In nucleotides, the CDR3 is TGTGCCAGCAGCCCACCGGCGCTCGAGCAGTACTTC. It yields the protein CASSPPALEQYF.

This clonotype was seen more than once but under ten times. This chain joins TRBV29-1 and TRBJ2-3; TRBD2 agrees at 8 bases. With V trimmed by 5 bases and J by 2 bases, 12 bases remained unmatched. The CDR3 runs 16 residues. Germline values: CDR1 SQVTM, CDR2 ANQGSEA. The CDR3 DNA reads as TGCAGCGTTTCACCCGCAAGCGGGGGTATCACAGATACGCAGTATTTT. Amino acids: CSVSPASGGITDTQYF.

This clonotype was detected only a few times. V and J are TRBV6-2 or TRBV6-3 and TRBJ2-1; D is ambiguous. The germline V gene has CDR1 MNHEY and CDR2 SVGEGT. This CDR3 has 12 residues. V was pared by 8 bases and J by 4 bases, with 9 bases between. The CDR3 here is CASVDHYNEQFF. The CDR3 DNA follows: TGTGCCAGCGTTGACCATTACAATGAGCAGTTCTTC.

CDR3 sequence: CATSRDRNRNTEAFF. As DNA, the CDR3 is TGTGCCACCAGCAGAGATCGTAACAGAAACACTGAAGCTTTCTTT. This chain uses TRBV15 with TRBJ1-1; no clear D. The CDR3 sequence is 15 residues long. CDR1 and CDR2 (germline): LNHNV, YYDKDF (reference sequence). V was shortened by 0 bases and J by 2 bases, with 10 bases between the two germline ends.

CDR3 DNA sequence: TGCAGTGGGTGGACTAGCGAAGTTTACAATGAGCAGTTCTTC. Its protein product is CSGWTSEVYNEQFF. The chain recombines TRBV20-1 with TRBJ2-1, with 9 bases that match TRBD2. The germline V gene has CDR1 DFQATT and CDR2 SNEGSKA (reference sequence). V dropped 7 bases and J dropped 4; count of bases not matched to a gene: 8. This CDR3 has 14 amino acids.

This clonotype has a count of ten or more. V is TRBV28 and J is TRBJ2-5, with TRBD2 matching 9 bases. This CDR3 is 14 amino acids long. CDR1 is MDHEN, CDR2 SYDVKM, per germline. V lost 5 bases to trimming and J lost 5 bases; unmatched junction nucleotides: 6. CDR3 protein: CASSEIAGAETQYF. CDR3 coding DNA: TGTGCCAGCAGTGAGATAGCGGGAGCGGAGACCCAGTACTTC.

The chain joins TRBV27 to TRBJ2-7; 11 bases line up with TRBD1. The V and J ends lost 6 bases and 7 bases, in that order; junction bases with no gene match: 11. CDR1 MNHEY and CDR2 SMNVEV come from the germline V gene (reference sequence). CDR3 length: 15 residues. The CDR3, as DNA: TGTGCCAGCAGCTTCATCCGGGACAGGGGGGGGGAGCAGTACTTC. Protein: CASSFIRDRGGEQYF.

This chain links TRBV19 with TRBJ1-2, with a possible D match to TRBD1 (5 bases). Looked up from germline, CDR1 is LNHDA and CDR2 is SQIVND (reference sequence). The CDR3 is 15 residues long. The ends were cut back, 7 bases at V and 8 bases at J, with 23 bases in the middle. The CDR3 region is CASTSSGTPNRGYTF. Here the CDR3 DNA reads TGTGCCAGTACTTCAAGCGGGACTCCCAATCGAGGCTACACCTTC. The complete variable domain, with remaining parts taken from reference TRBV19 and TRBJ1-2, reads DGGITQSPKYLFRKEGQNVTLSCEQNLNHDAMYWYRQDPGQGLRLIYYSQIVNDFQKGDIAEGYSVSREKKESFPLTVTSAQKNPTAFYLCASTSSGTPNRGYTFGSGTRLTVV.

The table lists this clonotype with a few counts. This chain joins TRBV20-1 and TRBJ2-7, with 13 positions matching TRBD2. Germline assignment: CDR1 DFQATT and CDR2 SNEGSKA (reference sequence). The CDR3 sequence is 18 residues long. The J segment lost 4 bases and the V segment lost 4 bases, leaving 16 bases of the junction unmatched. CDR3 amino acids: CSATPGLAGKGSGYEQYF. CDR3 sequence (DNA): TGCAGTGCTACACCGGGACTAGCGGGAAAGGGCTCCGGTTACGAGCAGTACTTC.

The V and J genes are TRBV5-6 and TRBJ1-1; 7 bases agree with TRBD1. The CDR3 extends over 14 amino acids. The V gene's germline CDR1 is SGHDT and CDR2 YYEEEE. J was trimmed by 6 bases and V by 4 bases; bases with no gene match: 9. This chain's CDR3 is CASSGEWQGAEAFF. The CDR3 nucleotides read TGTGCCAGCAGCGGAGAGTGGCAGGGGGCTGAAGCTTTCTTT.

On this clonotype: Since a much larger clone is just one base distant, this may be a read error. The J gene is TRBJ2-5, the V gene TRBV7-8; 9 bases align to TRBD2. This CDR3 region has 15 residues. CDR1 is SGHVS, CDR2 FQNEAQ, per germline. Here the CDR3 DNA reads TGTGCCAGCAGCTCCAGCGGGAGGCCGGGTGAGACCAAGTACTTC. This encodes CASSSSGRPGETKYF.

The chain couples TRBV12-3 or TRBV12-4 to TRBJ2-1, with 11 bases that match TRBD2. The trim removed 6 bases at V and 7 bases at J, leaving 8 bases unmatched. CDR3 length: 15 amino acids. As DNA, the CDR3 is TGTGCCAGCAGCCTAGCGGGAGGCAGGGGTAATGAGCAGTTCTTC. This encodes CASSLAGGRGNEQFF.

The chain links TRBV6-2 or TRBV6-3 to TRBJ2-7; a possible D gene is TRBD1 (6 bases). V dropped 5 bases and J dropped 7 bases, with 24 bases sitting between them. CDR1 and CDR2 (germline): MNHEY, SVGEGT. CDR3 length: 16 amino acids. Here the CDR3 reads CASSPSGTRPWGEQYV. The CDR3 coding sequence is TGTGCCAGCAGTCCCTCCGGGACACGACCGTGGGGGGAGCAGTACGTC.

The table lists this clonotype with a few counts. The CDR3, as DNA: TGTGCCAGCAGCTTTTGGGTTGCAACTAATGAAAAACTGTTTTTT. Protein: CASSFWVATNEKLFF. The rearrangement uses TRBV5-8 and TRBJ1-4; D gene unclear. This CDR3 region has 15 residues. Germline V CDR1 and CDR2: SGHTS, YDEGEE. Trimming removed 2 bases at V and 0 bases at J, with 8 bases between.

Details on this clonotype: A read error may be the cause here, since a much bigger clone is one base away. The chain is built from TRBV7-8 and TRBJ2-2, with D unresolved. Germline-derived CDR1 and CDR2 are SGHVS and FQNEAQ. CDR3 length: 13 amino acids. V gave up 5 bases and J gave up 3 bases, with 7 bases separating them. The CDR3 region has the DNA TGTGCCAGCAGCCCAGGCTACACCGGGGAGCTGTTTTTT. This sequence encodes CASSPGYTGELFF.